A selection of T cell receptor beta chains follows, all from one sample in a study of T-cell memory formation after mild COVID-19. TCRdb re-called the 5' RACE reads with MiXCR, one entry per CDR3 protein. The sample holds almost 550,000 distinct CDR3 sequences, approximately 20% seen once. Sequenced material: PBMCs or a T cell subset sorted from them (not recorded which). The receptors derive from an adult woman who had mild COVID-19 (a few samples of this study predate the infection). Cell type and time point are not known. Each CDR3 is given with its conserved first and last residue.

v_gene | len | CDR3aa
TRBV29-1 | 15 | CSVPRQLLYQETQYF
TRBV25-1 | 13 | CASSENKGRKLFF
TRBV5-1 | 15 | CASSFPRHRDNEQFF
TRBV6-5 | 15 | CASTPGLADNNEQFF
TRBV11-2 | 13 | CASSQRGTDTQYF
TRBV18 | 13 | CASSPRGTGELFF
TRBV28 | 14 | CAGSGTRHTDTQYF
TRBV19 | 15 | CASSIVHRGDYEQYF
TRBV5-5 | 14 | CASSPYTGSYEQYF
TRBV27 | 14 | CASRARGGYNEQFF
TRBV12-3/TRBV12-4 | 15 | CASRHRTSGGNEQFF
TRBV5-1 | 15 | CASSAGQLFTGELFF
TRBV4-1 | 20 | CASSQVGVRLAGTNTGELFF
TRBV7-2 | 15 | CASSLGGVGLHGYTF
TRBV7-9 | 14 | CASSLAIGSGELFF
TRBV7-9 | 15 | CASANGGSGRTEAFF
TRBV12-3/TRBV12-4 | 16 | CASSIGLENGPDTQYF
TRBV5-1 | 15 | CASSLAGRETYEQYF
TRBV4-1 | 15 | CASGQQDGGPGELFF
TRBV6-2/TRBV6-3 | 14 | CASRLTGGMETQYF
TRBV4-2 | 15 | CASSTRTSGPYEQYF
TRBV9 | 14 | CASSGRVPATEAFF
TRBV20-1 | 15 | CSAREPTSGRETQYF
TRBV7-6 | 16 | CASSLAPGTGRDTQYF
TRBV7-9 | 15 | CASSPSLAENNEQFF
TRBV30 | 14 | CAWSETSGEETQYF
TRBV18 | 13 | CASSPQSDYGYTF
TRBV5-1 | 14 | CASSMVPPNTEAFF
TRBV5-1 | 13 | CASNPDRGGGYTF
TRBV21-1 | 15 | CASSPGQGARQPQHF
TRBV9 | 15 | CASSPGTVSSYEQYF